The rows below give T cell receptor beta chains drawn from one sample of a study of identical twins. TCRdb re-analysed the 5' RACE reads in MiXCR, keeping a single row per CDR3 protein. The sample records over 600,000 distinct CDR3 sequences, less than 25% being singletons. The same sample was also studied in work on T cells expressing NK-cell markers.

Sample: PBMCs. The receptors shown here come from a woman under 30 in good health. The CDR3 runs from the conserved cysteine through the conserved F or W. D genes are given only for firm matches.

CDR3	V	J	D
CASSFTYEQFF	TRBV5-5	TRBJ2-1	.
CSVPPRLEYEQFF	TRBV29-1	TRBJ2-1	.
CASSLGNSGRGEQYF	TRBV3-1	TRBJ2-7	TRBD2
CASSLYRGQAADTQYF	TRBV5-1	TRBJ2-3	TRBD1
CASSAGTGSDTQYF	TRBV9	TRBJ2-3	TRBD1
CASSQERGSPLTDNEQFF	TRBV3-1	TRBJ2-1	.
CASSQQDGMDEQYF	TRBV14	TRBJ2-7	.
CASNPIGLSGASYEQYF	TRBV12-3/TRBV12-4	TRBJ2-7	.
CASSEQLAGMETQYF	TRBV10-2	TRBJ2-5	TRBD2
CASSDSWTSGIETQYF	TRBV6-4	TRBJ2-5	TRBD2
CSAVSGVLDYGYTF	TRBV20-1	TRBJ1-2	.
CAISSIRDSNQPQHF	TRBV10-3	TRBJ1-5	TRBD1
CAVRLAGVRDEQFF	TRBV15	TRBJ2-1	TRBD2
CSARPGQYTDTQYF	TRBV20-1	TRBJ2-3	TRBD1
CASSLRGLAGGEGEQFF	TRBV7-2	TRBJ2-1	TRBD2
CSARETGAYEQYF	TRBV20-1	TRBJ2-7	.
CAISKAGGGSSYEQYF	TRBV10-3	TRBJ2-7	TRBD2
CASSVSGLNNEQFF	TRBV9	TRBJ2-1	.
CAGEGQLNTEAFF	TRBV7-9	TRBJ1-1	.
CATSSPGGLALFNEQFF	TRBV15	TRBJ2-1	.
CAISPAVGGTEAFF	TRBV10-3	TRBJ1-1	.
CASSADRYTEAFF	TRBV9	TRBJ1-1	.
CASSLVLAGDIQYF	TRBV7-2	TRBJ2-4	TRBD2
CASSLSSGTGPSPLHF	TRBV5-1	TRBJ1-6	TRBD1
CASSSVIRQGVDGYTF	TRBV6-5	TRBJ1-2	TRBD1
CSARDRTSYEQYF	TRBV20-1	TRBJ2-7	.
CSARDPAGRDWEQFF	TRBV20-1	TRBJ2-1	TRBD2
CASSLRQDPYNEQFF	TRBV11-3	TRBJ2-1	.
CASSFGGGWPDTQYF	TRBV7-6	TRBJ2-3	TRBD2
CASSPGPDPGAGELFF	TRBV7-2	TRBJ2-2	.
CASSLDPGRYQTQYF	TRBV12-3/TRBV12-4	TRBJ2-5	.
CASSPNPGYDEQFF	TRBV5-1	TRBJ2-1	.
CASRPPGQAYNEQFF	TRBV7-2	TRBJ2-1	TRBD1
CASSLRGGQIYEQYF	TRBV5-1	TRBJ2-7	.
CASRIPKDEQFF	TRBV5-1	TRBJ2-1	.
CASSGGLLPTGELFF	TRBV5-5	TRBJ2-2	.
CASSFSLREPYNEQFF	TRBV12-3/TRBV12-4	TRBJ2-1	TRBD2
CASTLGVRNEQFF	TRBV18	TRBJ2-1	.
CASSVDSSYEQYF	TRBV9	TRBJ2-7	.
CASSSLPQYEQYF	TRBV5-1	TRBJ2-7	.
CASSVGSQEGRQPQHF	TRBV7-9	TRBJ1-5	.